The 28 T cell receptor beta chains below come from one sample, sequenced in a study of T cells expressing NK-cell markers. One entry per CDR3 protein, without DNA, is what TCRdb gives after re-calling the 5' RACE reads. Its clone listing holds approximately 380,000 distinct CDR3 sequences. Sequenced: blood T cells: a sorted CD56 or NKG2C T cell subset, CD4+ or CD8+ T cells, or bulk PBMC T cells (not recorded which). These receptors were obtained from a man between 18 and 69 years old in good health.

The rearrangement uses TRBV5-1 and TRBJ2-5; the D call of TRBD2 rests on TCRdb alone, since no DNA is present to check it. Per germline, CDR1 SGHRS and CDR2 YFSETQ. This CDR3 is 15 amino acids long. The chain's CDR3 is CASSLVSEIKSSQYF.

The chain has TRBV29-1 and TRBJ2-7. The CDR3 has 13 amino acids. Germline V gene sequence: CDR1 SQVTM, CDR2 ANQGSEA. CDR3 residues: CSVRRGLSYEQYF.

The gene calls are TRBV3-1 and TRBJ1-5. This CDR3 comprises 15 residues. Germline assignment: CDR1 LGHDT and CDR2 YNNKEL (reference sequence). CDR3 sequence: CASSRGSGSNQPQHF.

This chain connects TRBV3-1 to TRBJ2-6; there is no DNA to check the TCRdb D call of TRBD2. Germline CDR1 reads LGHDT; CDR2 reads YNNKEL (reference sequence). CDR3 length: 20 amino acids. CDR3 region: CASSLGVKRKFATGANVLTF.

The genes are TRBV29-1 and TRBJ2-1; the D call of TRBD2 rests on TCRdb alone, since no DNA is present to check it. The CDR3 is 14 amino acids. Looked up from germline, CDR1 is SQVTM and CDR2 is ANQGSEA. The CDR3 protein is CSVVTELLAPEQFF.

This chain uses TRBV23-1 with TRBJ2-7. TRBV23-1 is labeled an ORF, and its function is uncertain. The CDR3 is made up of 11 amino acids. This chain's CDR3 is CASSIFDEQYF.

This chain connects TRBV9 to TRBJ2-7. Germline assignment: CDR1 SGDLS and CDR2 YYNGEE. This CDR3 is 13 amino acids long. This CDR3 reads CASNLYSQNEQYF.

V gene TRBV7-6 combines with J gene TRBJ2-5; TCRdb's D call of TRBD1 is untestable without DNA. This CDR3 has 20 residues. Germline CDR1 SGHVS, CDR2 FNYEAQ. CDR3 residues: CASSLWRGIPSKGYQETQYF.

The chain joins TRBV7-9 to TRBJ2-5; TCRdb's assignment of TRBD2 cannot be checked, as there is no DNA. The V gene's germline CDR1 is SEHNR and CDR2 FQNEAQ (reference sequence). CDR3 length: 17 amino acids. This chain's CDR3 is CASSPTPPRGVEGTQYF.

The gene calls are TRBV29-1 and TRBJ2-7; TCRdb gives TRBD1 as the D gene, but with no DNA this cannot be confirmed. Germline values: CDR1 SQVTM, CDR2 ANQGSEA. This CDR3 contains 12 residues. The CDR3 protein is CSVLDRVYEQYF.

The chain carries TRBV20-1 and TRBJ1-1; with no DNA, the TCRdb D assignment of TRBD1 cannot be verified. This CDR3 is built from 13 residues. The germline gives CDR1 DFQATT, CDR2 SNEGSKA (reference sequence). CDR3 sequence reads: CSARRGDRTEAFF.

The chain recombines TRBV5-1 with TRBJ1-4. The CDR3 covers 16 residues. Germline loops: CDR1 SGHRS, CDR2 YFSETQ. CDR3 sequence: CASSWTYVATNEKLFF.

V and J are TRBV4-2 and TRBJ2-1; TCRdb returns TRBD2, unconfirmable since there is no DNA. The CDR3 has 17 amino acids. Germline V CDR1 and CDR2: LGHNA, YNFKEQ. CDR3: CASSQDKLAGGRNEQFF.

The chain joins TRBV5-1 to TRBJ1-1. Germline V gene data show CDR1 as SGHRS and CDR2 as YFSETQ. There are 15 residues in the CDR3. CDR3 region: CASSLAVLSNTEAFF.

This sequence joins TRBV6-1 and TRBJ2-5; TCRdb's D call, TRBD1, is unchecked because there is no DNA. CDR3 length equals 16 residues. CDR1 is MNHNS, CDR2 SASEGT, per germline. The CDR3 sequence: CASRRQGDWYQETQYF.

V and J are TRBV6-5 and TRBJ2-2; as DNA is missing, the TRBD1 call by TCRdb cannot be tested. Germline CDR1 MNHEY, CDR2 SVGAGI. The CDR3 extends over 16 amino acids. CDR3 protein: CASSYDPDPGPGELFF.

V usage is TRBV9 and J usage is TRBJ1-1; the D call from TCRdb, TRBD1, cannot be confirmed without DNA. Germline loops: CDR1 SGDLS, CDR2 YYNGEE. The CDR3 spans 16 residues. This CDR3 reads CASSPPFRGMNTEAFF. Together with reference TRBV9 and TRBJ1-1, the CDR3 gives the full variable domain: DSGVTQTPKHLITATGQRVTLRCSPRSGDLSVYWYQQSLDQGLQFLIQYYNGEERAKGNILERFSAQQFPDLHSELNLSSLELGDSALYFCASSPPFRGMNTEAFFGQGTRLTVV.

The genes are TRBV9 and TRBJ2-1; the D call of TRBD2 rests on TCRdb alone, since no DNA is present to check it. Germline lookup yields CDR1 SGDLS and CDR2 YYNGEE. The CDR3 runs 18 residues. The CDR3: CASSVASLSGGPYNEQFF.

The chain combines TRBV11-1 with TRBJ2-3; TCRdb lists TRBD2, though no DNA is available to test this call. This CDR3 is built from 17 residues. Germline CDR1 is SGHAT and CDR2 is FQDESV (reference sequence). The CDR3 sequence is CASSPDPGLAGPHTQYF.

This chain uses TRBV20-1 with TRBJ2-4; TCRdb reports TRBD1, a call that lacks DNA to check it against. Germline lookup yields CDR1 DFQATT and CDR2 SNEGSKA (reference sequence). CDR3 length equals 15 residues. The CDR3 sequence is CSARSETGRKNIQYF.

The chain combines TRBV30 with TRBJ1-5. Germline V CDR1 and CDR2: GTSNPN, SVGIG (reference sequence). The CDR3 length is 13 residues. CDR3: CAWGPGLNQPQHF. Full variable domain (rest looked up from reference TRBV30 and TRBJ1-5): SQTIHQWPATLVQPVGSPLSLECTVEGTSNPNLYWYRQAAGRGLQLLFYSVGIGQISSEVPQNLSASRPQDRQFILSSKKLLLSDSGFYLCAWGPGLNQPQHFGDGTRLSIL.

The chain carries TRBV7-8 and TRBJ2-1; TCRdb lists TRBD2, though no DNA is available to test this call. In germline, CDR1 is SGHVS, CDR2 FQNEAQ. CDR3 length: 13 amino acids. The CDR3 region is CASSPDPTREKFF. Using reference TRBV7-8 and TRBJ2-1 for the parts outside the CDR3, the full variable domain is GAGVSQSPRYKVAKRGQDVALRCDPISGHVSLFWYQQALGQGPEFLTYFQNEAQLDKSGLPSDRFFAERPEGSVSTLKIQRTQQEDSAVYLCASSPDPTREKFFGPGTRLTVL.

V usage is TRBV16 and J usage is TRBJ1-1; TCRdb returns TRBD1, unconfirmable since there is no DNA. Germline CDR1 is KGHSY and CDR2 is FQNENV. CDR3 length: 16 amino acids. CDR3 amino acids: CASSPRRDRGQAEAFF.

The V gene is TRBV4-1, the J gene TRBJ2-1; TCRdb lists TRBD2, though no DNA is available to test this call. The CDR3 spans 15 residues. Germline CDR1 is MGHRA and CDR2 is YSYEKL. CDR3 sequence reads: CASRTGLGTSDEQFF.

The V gene is TRBV20-1, the J gene TRBJ2-7; TCRdb outputs TRBD1, but without DNA this stays unchecked. In germline, CDR1 is DFQATT, CDR2 SNEGSKA (reference sequence). The CDR3 runs to 14 residues. CDR3 residues: CSAGPTGVSYEQYF.

This sequence joins TRBV5-1 and TRBJ2-2; the D call of TRBD1 rests on TCRdb alone, since no DNA is present to check it. Germline CDR1 is SGHRS and CDR2 is YFSETQ. This CDR3 region has 16 residues. This CDR3 is CASSLTGQGSTGELFF. Supplemented by reference TRBV5-1 and TRBJ2-2, the full variable domain reads KAGVTQTPRYLIKTRGQQVTLSCSPISGHRSVSWYQQTPGQGLQFLFEYFSETQRNKGNFPGRFSGRQFSNSRSEMNVSTLELGDSALYLCASSLTGQGSTGELFFGEGSRLTVL.

The rearrangement links TRBV10-3 to TRBJ2-3; TCRdb picks TRBD2, but there is no DNA to check that call. The length of the CDR3 is 14 residues. Germline V gene lookup returns CDR1 ENHRY and CDR2 SYGVKD. The CDR3 loop reads CAVTGTSGSDTQYF.

This chain links TRBV5-1 with TRBJ1-1. This CDR3 comprises 15 residues. CDR1 and CDR2 (germline): SGHRS, YFSETQ. This CDR3 reads CASSKAGPANTEAFF.